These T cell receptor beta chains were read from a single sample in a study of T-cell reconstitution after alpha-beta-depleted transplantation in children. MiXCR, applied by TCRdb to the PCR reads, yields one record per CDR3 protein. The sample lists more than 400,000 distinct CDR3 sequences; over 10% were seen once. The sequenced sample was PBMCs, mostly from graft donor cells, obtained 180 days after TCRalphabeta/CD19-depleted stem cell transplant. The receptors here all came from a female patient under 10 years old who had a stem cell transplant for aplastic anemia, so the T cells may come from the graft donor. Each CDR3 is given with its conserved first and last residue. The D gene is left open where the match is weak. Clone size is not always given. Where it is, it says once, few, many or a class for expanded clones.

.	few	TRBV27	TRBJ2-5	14	CASSLLPSSGTQYF	TGTGCCAGCAGTTTACTGCCCAGTTCCGGGACCCAGTACTTC
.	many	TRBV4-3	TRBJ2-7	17	CASSQDLDGQYSYEQYF	TGCGCCAGCAGCCAAGATCTGGACGGGCAATACTCCTACGAGCAGTACTTC
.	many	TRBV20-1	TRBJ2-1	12	CSARDLGNEQFF	TGCAGTGCTAGAGATTTGGGCAATGAGCAGTTCTTC
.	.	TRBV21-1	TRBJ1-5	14	CASSKGAGNQPQHF	TGTGCCAGCAGCAAGGGGGCGGGCAATCAGCCCCAGCATTTT
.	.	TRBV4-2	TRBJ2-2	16	CASSQEPTGGTGELFF	TGTGCCAGCAGCCAAGAGCCAACAGGCGGGACCGGGGAGCTGTTTTTT
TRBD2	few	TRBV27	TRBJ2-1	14	CASSWGTNSNEQFF	TGTGCCAGCAGCTGGGGGACTAATTCCAATGAGCAGTTCTTC
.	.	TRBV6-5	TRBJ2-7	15	CASSYSFQGSYEQYF	TGTGCCAGCAGTTACTCCTTTCAGGGGTCCTACGAGCAGTACTTC
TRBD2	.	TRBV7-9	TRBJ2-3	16	CASSLGLAGVLDTQYF	TGTGCCAGCAGCTTAGGGCTAGCGGGAGTGTTGGATACGCAGTATTTT
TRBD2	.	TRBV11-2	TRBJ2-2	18	CASSLVVFSGRNTGELFF	TGTGCCAGCAGCTTAGTTGTGTTTAGCGGGAGGAACACCGGGGAGCTGTTTTTT
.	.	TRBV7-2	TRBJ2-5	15	CASSLKGRSGETQYF	TGTGCCAGCAGCTTAAAGGGCCGCAGTGGAGAGACCCAGTACTTC
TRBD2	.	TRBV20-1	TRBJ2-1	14	CSALRGEGGDEQFF	TGCAGTGCTCTCCGGGGGGAGGGTGGAGATGAGCAGTTCTTC
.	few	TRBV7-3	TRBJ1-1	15	CASSPTGTMNTEAFF	TGTGCCAGCAGCCCGACAGGAACTATGAACACTGAAGCTTTCTTT
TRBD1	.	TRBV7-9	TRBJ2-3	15	CASSLAGDRVDTQYF	TGTGCCAGCAGCTTAGCGGGGGACAGGGTGGATACGCAGTATTTT
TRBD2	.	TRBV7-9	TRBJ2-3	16	CASSTPLAGSTDTQYF	TGTGCCAGCAGCACACCGCTAGCGGGAAGCACAGATACGCAGTATTTT
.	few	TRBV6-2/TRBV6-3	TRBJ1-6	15	CASSYDTAYNSPLHF	TGTGCCAGCAGTTACGACACCGCCTATAATTCACCCCTCCACTTT
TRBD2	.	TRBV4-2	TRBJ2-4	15	CASSQETSGRNIQYF	TGTGCCAGCAGCCAAGAGACTAGCGGGAGAAACATTCAGTACTTC
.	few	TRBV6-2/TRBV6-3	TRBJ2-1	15	CASSSPSAAYNEQFF	TGTGCCAGCAGTTCCCCTAGCGCGGCCTACAATGAGCAGTTCTTC
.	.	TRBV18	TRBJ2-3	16	CASSPPGGLYTDTQYF	TGTGCCAGCTCACCTCCCGGAGGGCTATACACAGATACGCAGTATTTT
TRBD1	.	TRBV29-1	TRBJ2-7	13	CSVEDRGAYEQYF	TGCAGCGTCGAGGACAGGGGGGCCTACGAGCAGTACTTC
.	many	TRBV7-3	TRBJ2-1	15	CASSLMSGYDYEQFF	TGTGCCAGCAGCTTAATGTCAGGCTACGATTATGAGCAGTTCTTC
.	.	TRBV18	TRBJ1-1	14	CASSSFKGNTEAFF	TGTGCCAGCTCATCGTTCAAGGGGAACACTGAAGCTTTCTTT
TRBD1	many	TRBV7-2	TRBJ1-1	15	CASSSEGTGVTEAFF	TGTGCCAGCAGCTCGGAGGGGACAGGGGTCACTGAAGCTTTCTTT
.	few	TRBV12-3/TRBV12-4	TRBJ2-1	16	CASSPRDRDSYNEQFF	TGTGCCAGCAGTCCCCGGGACCGCGACTCCTACAATGAGCAGTTCTTC
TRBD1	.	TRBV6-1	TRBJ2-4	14	CASSDGQGLNIQYF	TGTGCCAGCAGTGACGGACAGGGGTTAAACATTCAGTACTTC
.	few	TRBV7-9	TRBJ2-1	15	CASSPHWGYYNEQFF	TGTGCCAGCAGCCCCCATTGGGGATACTACAATGAGCAGTTCTTC
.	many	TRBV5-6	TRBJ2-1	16	CASSLRASTAYNEQFF	TGTGCCAGCAGCTTGAGGGCTAGCACCGCCTACAATGAGCAGTTCTTC
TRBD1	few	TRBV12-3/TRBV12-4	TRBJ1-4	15	CASSAGGRANEKLFF	TGTGCCAGCAGTGCAGGGGGTAGAGCTAATGAAAAACTGTTTTTT
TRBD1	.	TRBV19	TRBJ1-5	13	CASTAGGAQPQHF	TGTGCCAGTACTGCAGGGGGTGCTCAGCCCCAGCATTTT
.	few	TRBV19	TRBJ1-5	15	CASRTSGAWGQPQHF	TGTGCCAGTAGGACGTCGGGGGCATGGGGTCAGCCCCAGCATTTT
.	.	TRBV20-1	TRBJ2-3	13	CSATGVWTDTQYF	TGCAGTGCTACGGGTGTGTGGACAGATACGCAGTATTTT
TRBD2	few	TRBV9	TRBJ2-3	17	CASSVVPSGGGADTQYF	TGTGCCAGCAGCGTAGTCCCTAGCGGGGGGGGTGCAGATACGCAGTATTTT
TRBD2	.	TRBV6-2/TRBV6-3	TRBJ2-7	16	CASSYPQTSVGYEQYF	TGTGCCAGCAGTTACCCGCAGACTAGCGTAGGCTACGAGCAGTACTTC
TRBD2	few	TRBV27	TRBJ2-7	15	CASSLYSGSLHEQYF	TGTGCCAGCAGTCTGTATAGCGGGAGCCTCCACGAGCAGTACTTC
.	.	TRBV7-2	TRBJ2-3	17	CASSLKSRITSTDTQYF	TGTGCCAGCAGCTTAAAGTCCCGGATAACTAGCACAGATACGCAGTATTTT
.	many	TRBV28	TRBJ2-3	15	CASNSRVSRGDTQYF	TGTGCCAGCAACTCCCGGGTCAGCAGAGGTGATACGCAGTATTTT
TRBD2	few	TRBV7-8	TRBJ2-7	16	CASSLPRTSGYYEQYF	TGTGCCAGCAGCTTACCAAGGACTAGCGGGTATTACGAGCAGTACTTC
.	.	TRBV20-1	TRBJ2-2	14	CSAQRTPNTGELFF	TGCAGTGCTCAGCGGACCCCGAACACCGGGGAGCTGTTTTTT
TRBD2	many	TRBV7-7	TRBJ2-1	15	CASSDLSGRYNEQFF	TGTGCCAGCAGCGACCTTAGCGGGAGGTACAATGAGCAGTTCTTC
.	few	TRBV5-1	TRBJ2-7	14	CASSPQEGRGEQYF	TGCGCCAGCAGCCCTCAGGAGGGCCGGGGGGAGCAGTACTTC
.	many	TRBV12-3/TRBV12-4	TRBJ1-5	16	CASSLLAGHSNQPQHF	TGTGCCAGCAGTTTGCTGGCAGGACATAGCAATCAGCCCCAGCATTTT
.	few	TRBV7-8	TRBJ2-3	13	CASSLEGLDTQYF	TGTGCCAGCAGCTTAGAAGGGTTGGATACGCAGTATTTT
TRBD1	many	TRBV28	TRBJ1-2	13	CASRRDRADGYTF	TGTGCCAGCAGGCGTGACAGGGCGGATGGCTACACCTTC
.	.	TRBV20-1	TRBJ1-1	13	CSALRLLNTEAFF	TGCAGTGCCCTTCGGCTGCTGAACACTGAAGCTTTCTTT
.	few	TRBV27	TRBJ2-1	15	CASNTPGDSYNEQFF	TGTGCCAGCAATACCCCGGGAGACAGCTACAATGAGCAGTTCTTC
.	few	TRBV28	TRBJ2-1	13	CASSFHRGNEQFF	TGTGCCAGCAGTTTTCATAGGGGGAATGAGCAGTTCTTC
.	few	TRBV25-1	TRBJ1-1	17	CASSGRFGGAMNTEAFF	TGTGCCAGCAGTGGAAGGTTTGGGGGGGCCATGAACACTGAAGCTTTCTTT
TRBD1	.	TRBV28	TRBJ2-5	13	CASSIYRGETQYF	TGTGCCAGCAGTATATACAGGGGGGAGACCCAGTACTTC
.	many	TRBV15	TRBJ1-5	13	CATSREHDQPQHF	TGTGCCACCAGCAGAGAGCACGATCAGCCCCAGCATTTT
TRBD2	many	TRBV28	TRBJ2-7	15	CASSFTGGLSYEQYF	TGTGCCAGCAGTTTTACGGGAGGGCTGTCCTACGAGCAGTACTTC
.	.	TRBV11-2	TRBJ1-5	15	CASSLFTGPHQPQHF	TGTGCCAGCAGCTTATTTACAGGACCTCATCAGCCCCAGCATTTT
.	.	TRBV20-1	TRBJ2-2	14	CSARARGITGELFF	TGCAGTGCTAGAGCGAGGGGTATAACCGGGGAGCTGTTTTTT
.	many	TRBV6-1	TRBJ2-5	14	CASSERFVGEAQYF	TGTGCCAGCAGTGAACGTTTTGTAGGGGAGGCCCAGTACTTC